This record covers a single T cell receptor beta chain. Its recognized antigen is unknown. The input lacks base qualities; no much larger clone sits a single base away. Libraries were made using the immunoSEQ multiplex PCR assay. For the multiplex PCR, a mixture combining 60 forward primers for TCR Vbeta segments and 13 reverse primers for TCR Jbeta segments was used. The CDR3 region of rearranged TCR beta genes was amplified from genomic DNA with a multiplex PCR assay. The amplified TCR beta libraries were sequenced on the Illumina HiSeq System as 87-base-pair reads. The authors' analysis ran thus. Across the roughly 670 repertoires, a later analysis counted about 81 million unique TCR beta chains, roughly 11 million of which were shared by at least two donors. Raw reads were error-corrected and collapsed into unique sequences with a nearest-neighbor algorithm that merged closely related sequences to remove PCR and sequencing errors. To assign V, D and J gene segments, CDR3 sequences were aligned to IMGT reference sequences. For a sequence to be retained, a match of at least six nucleotides was required to both a V gene segment and a J gene segment. A rearrangement was called productive if the CDR3 had no stop codons and remained in frame with V and J, and every other rearrangement was called non-productive. CDR3 was defined by IMGT convention, running from the second conserved V-encoded cysteine to the conserved J-encoded phenylalanine. In an earlier analysis of 500 to 650 of the donors, sequences lacking an unambiguous match to a single V gene segment were excluded. An earlier analysis of 450 to 650 of the donors called V segments functional above 56.7% productive rearrangements and segregating when the between-donor standard deviation exceeded 5%. A statistical classification framework was developed to diagnose cytomegalovirus status using the catalog of TCR beta chain sequences. V and J gene assignment, in a later analysis, came from comparing TCR nucleotide sequences with IMGT/GENE-DB human TR gene sequences. A later analysis assigned CDR3 sequences and most-parsimonious VDJ recombination scenarios with the TCRdist pipeline. In a later analysis, every TCR beta chain was defined by the combination of its CDR3 amino acid sequence and its V-gene family, and reads without a unique V-gene family were dropped. As a way to deal with suspected cross-contamination and a sequencing artifact, a later analysis dropped more than 500 nucleotide sequences that were highly shared and had low generation probability. For each public chain, a later analysis derived a clonal expansion index from normalized ranks of inferred template counts within each repertoire. In a later analysis, generation probabilities were computed using a VDJ recombination model fitted to out-of-frame rearrangements, and the results were checked against IGoR. Hypergeometric tests were used in a later analysis to score TCR-TCR, TCR-HLA and TCR-CMV co-occurrence, with a repertoire-size bias correction applied to the TCR pairs. A later analysis estimated false discovery rates by permuting HLA or CMV assignments 20 times. In a later analysis, co-occurring TCRs were grouped using DBSCAN, and TCRdist sequence similarity was added for clustering within HLA-allele-positive subsets. Co-occurrence clustering excluded repertoires with fewer than 30,000 or more than 120,000 public chains, plus five with anomalous nucleotide sharing. TCRdb retrieved this table from immuneACCESS and kept in-frame rearrangements only. Not all clones are present; in checked studies, unresolved V genes account for under half, and no reason is known for the remainder. V and J calls and clone size are given by that table; D and trimming were obtained from the DNA. The sample table contains about 130,000 clones; only one count was recorded for roughly 80% of them. The top ten constitute roughly 1.1% of the sample.

The cohort was made up of about 610 healthy bone marrow donors. At the time of sampling, all cohort members were nominally healthy, though unrecorded immune exposures were likely present. The donor was CMV seronegative and was included in the group of hundreds of seronegative cohort members. Each donor provided a peripheral blood sample, and peripheral blood mononuclear cells were used for TCR beta sequencing. Genomic DNA extraction from the blood cell samples was performed with the Qiagen DNeasy Blood Extraction Kit. The data were obtained in a study of cytomegalovirus exposure and HLA in healthy donors (dated by TCRdb to 2016 to 2017). Regarding the complete study: An earlier analysis of 587 of the donors reported 276 Gb of sequence data and some 110 million unique TCR beta sequences obtained from some 170 million T cells. To decide whether each TCR beta V gene segment behaved as functional or pseudogenic, an earlier analysis of some 570 of the donors relied on high-throughput TCR beta sequencing. Genome-wide SNP genotypes for about 65% of the roughly 700 donors were used in a later genetic analysis, which treated that subset as a discovery cohort. A separate validation cohort of 100 to 150 different subjects was used in addition to the 666-subject first cohort. Among roughly 400 genotyped donors of the cohort, an average of approximately 220,000 unique TCR beta nucleotide sequences was sequenced per donor, of which about 18% were non-productive. All discovery cohort repertoires had been generated using a single sequencing platform. An early release covering just under 650 HLA-typed donors comprised 300 to 350 gigabases of sequencing data and 85 million or so unique TCR sequences. Typing coverage differed by locus: A, B, C, DRB1 and DQB1 were typed in roughly 620-630 donors, DQA1 in 522, DPA1 in around 610, and DPB1 in around 490. Alongside the repertoire data, information on donor age, sex, ethnicity and CMV serostatus was compiled. To study patterns of TCR occurrence, a later analysis re-analyzed previously published TCR beta repertoires from just over 650 donors and added high-resolution HLA genotyping. The later analysis used no new phenotypic data to find candidate immune exposures, relying instead on TCR beta sequences and their occurrence across donors. Of the roughly 400 genotyped donors, approximately 83% fell in the genetic ancestry cluster associated with self-reported Caucasian donors. The study used immunosequencing to profile the T cell repertoires of about 670 subjects and linked those repertoires to cytomegalovirus serostatus. The aim of the study was to test whether cataloging public T cell receptors could identify signatures of past pathogen exposure. Roughly 5 DR-DQ haplotypes were treated as single units for association and clustering because of strong linkage in the cohort. HLA typing covered class I and class II loci at four-digit resolution. High-throughput TCR immunosequencing, statistical association of individual TCRs with disease status, and machine learning were combined to predict cytomegalovirus infection status. Study-wide findings and limitations: The presence/absence analyses assumed that sequencing depth was roughly uniform across donors, and that assumption may not be true. According to a later analysis, parvovirus B19, influenza, CMV and Epstein-Barr virus appeared linked to several top co-occurrence clusters. Specific HLA alleles were associated with more than 15,000 TCR beta sequences at a false discovery rate of 0.05 in a later analysis. The study listed approximately 150 TCR beta chains as associated with cytomegalovirus. A further reported finding was that TCR beta sequences accurately predicted the HLA-A and HLA-B alleles for most subjects in the first cohort. In vitro tests confirmed that three of the cytomegalovirus-associated TCR beta chains recognize cytomegalovirus antigens. A later analysis found that HLA-associated TCR beta chains were more clonally expanded and had lower generation probabilities than equally common non-associated chains. A later genetic analysis associated a missense DCLRE1C variant with V-gene and J-gene trimming of TCR beta chains, and an independent cohort replicated the association. The only immune exposure information available for the cohort was CMV serostatus. Most TCR sequences were seen in very few donors, while some public TCRs were found in many individuals. The 87-base-pair reads could not distinguish some IMGT-functional V segments, including TRBV6-2 and TRBV6-3, so those segments were excluded. According to a later analysis, TCR association rates differed among HLA loci, with DRB1 alleles showing the most associated TCRs and HLA-C alleles showing the fewest. Assigning TCR associations to individual alleles was difficult when HLA alleles, especially DR and DQ, strongly co-occurred. The authors suggested that the approach could potentially be generalized to other disease states and immunological phenotypes. Compared with the roughly 670-donor mean, donors in an Asian-associated ancestry cluster had fewer N-insertions in productive TCRs, according to a later genetic analysis. Linkage disequilibrium might explain the correlated functional status among segregating V segments, but an unknown experimental factor could not be excluded. The classifier was reported to diagnose cytomegalovirus status with high specificity and sensitivity in both the original and validation cohorts. The cohort was sequenced for TCR beta chains only, and without alpha or paired-chain data the features that could be detected were limited. Most CMV-associated TCR beta chains appeared to be HLA-restricted in a later analysis, and the HLA associations seemed to be driven largely by CMV exposure. HLA typing was unavailable for some donors at each locus, so association tests used only the typed subset. The earlier analysis of some 540 of the donors excluded about 16 rarely observed V segments, including chromosome 9 orphons, because counts were too low. A group of highly shared sequence variants was considered likely to be a technical artifact of the sequencing pipeline. Broadly in line with IMGT annotations, most TCR beta V segments showed up in productive rearrangements about 87% or about 30% of the time in an earlier analysis of 450 to 750 of the donors.

The CDR3 starts with the cysteine, ends with the phenylalanine, and has 15 residues. The retained sequence is limited to the CDR3, 45 bases, with the frame set at the first base. CDR1 and CDR2 are read off the germline V gene as MNHNS and SASEGT. Between the V and J ends, shortened by 7 bases and 4 bases respectively, the junction contains 19 bases. The chain links TRBV6-1 with TRBJ1-1; TRBD1 is a possible D gene, resting on 6 matching bases. Sequenced input: PBMCs. The receptor comes from a boy between 10 and 17 years old in good health and CMV-seronegative. The sequence in DNA is TGTGCCAGCACTCCTAAGGGGGGGTCGGGCACTGAAGCTTTCTTT. This gives the protein CASTPKGGSGTEAFF.